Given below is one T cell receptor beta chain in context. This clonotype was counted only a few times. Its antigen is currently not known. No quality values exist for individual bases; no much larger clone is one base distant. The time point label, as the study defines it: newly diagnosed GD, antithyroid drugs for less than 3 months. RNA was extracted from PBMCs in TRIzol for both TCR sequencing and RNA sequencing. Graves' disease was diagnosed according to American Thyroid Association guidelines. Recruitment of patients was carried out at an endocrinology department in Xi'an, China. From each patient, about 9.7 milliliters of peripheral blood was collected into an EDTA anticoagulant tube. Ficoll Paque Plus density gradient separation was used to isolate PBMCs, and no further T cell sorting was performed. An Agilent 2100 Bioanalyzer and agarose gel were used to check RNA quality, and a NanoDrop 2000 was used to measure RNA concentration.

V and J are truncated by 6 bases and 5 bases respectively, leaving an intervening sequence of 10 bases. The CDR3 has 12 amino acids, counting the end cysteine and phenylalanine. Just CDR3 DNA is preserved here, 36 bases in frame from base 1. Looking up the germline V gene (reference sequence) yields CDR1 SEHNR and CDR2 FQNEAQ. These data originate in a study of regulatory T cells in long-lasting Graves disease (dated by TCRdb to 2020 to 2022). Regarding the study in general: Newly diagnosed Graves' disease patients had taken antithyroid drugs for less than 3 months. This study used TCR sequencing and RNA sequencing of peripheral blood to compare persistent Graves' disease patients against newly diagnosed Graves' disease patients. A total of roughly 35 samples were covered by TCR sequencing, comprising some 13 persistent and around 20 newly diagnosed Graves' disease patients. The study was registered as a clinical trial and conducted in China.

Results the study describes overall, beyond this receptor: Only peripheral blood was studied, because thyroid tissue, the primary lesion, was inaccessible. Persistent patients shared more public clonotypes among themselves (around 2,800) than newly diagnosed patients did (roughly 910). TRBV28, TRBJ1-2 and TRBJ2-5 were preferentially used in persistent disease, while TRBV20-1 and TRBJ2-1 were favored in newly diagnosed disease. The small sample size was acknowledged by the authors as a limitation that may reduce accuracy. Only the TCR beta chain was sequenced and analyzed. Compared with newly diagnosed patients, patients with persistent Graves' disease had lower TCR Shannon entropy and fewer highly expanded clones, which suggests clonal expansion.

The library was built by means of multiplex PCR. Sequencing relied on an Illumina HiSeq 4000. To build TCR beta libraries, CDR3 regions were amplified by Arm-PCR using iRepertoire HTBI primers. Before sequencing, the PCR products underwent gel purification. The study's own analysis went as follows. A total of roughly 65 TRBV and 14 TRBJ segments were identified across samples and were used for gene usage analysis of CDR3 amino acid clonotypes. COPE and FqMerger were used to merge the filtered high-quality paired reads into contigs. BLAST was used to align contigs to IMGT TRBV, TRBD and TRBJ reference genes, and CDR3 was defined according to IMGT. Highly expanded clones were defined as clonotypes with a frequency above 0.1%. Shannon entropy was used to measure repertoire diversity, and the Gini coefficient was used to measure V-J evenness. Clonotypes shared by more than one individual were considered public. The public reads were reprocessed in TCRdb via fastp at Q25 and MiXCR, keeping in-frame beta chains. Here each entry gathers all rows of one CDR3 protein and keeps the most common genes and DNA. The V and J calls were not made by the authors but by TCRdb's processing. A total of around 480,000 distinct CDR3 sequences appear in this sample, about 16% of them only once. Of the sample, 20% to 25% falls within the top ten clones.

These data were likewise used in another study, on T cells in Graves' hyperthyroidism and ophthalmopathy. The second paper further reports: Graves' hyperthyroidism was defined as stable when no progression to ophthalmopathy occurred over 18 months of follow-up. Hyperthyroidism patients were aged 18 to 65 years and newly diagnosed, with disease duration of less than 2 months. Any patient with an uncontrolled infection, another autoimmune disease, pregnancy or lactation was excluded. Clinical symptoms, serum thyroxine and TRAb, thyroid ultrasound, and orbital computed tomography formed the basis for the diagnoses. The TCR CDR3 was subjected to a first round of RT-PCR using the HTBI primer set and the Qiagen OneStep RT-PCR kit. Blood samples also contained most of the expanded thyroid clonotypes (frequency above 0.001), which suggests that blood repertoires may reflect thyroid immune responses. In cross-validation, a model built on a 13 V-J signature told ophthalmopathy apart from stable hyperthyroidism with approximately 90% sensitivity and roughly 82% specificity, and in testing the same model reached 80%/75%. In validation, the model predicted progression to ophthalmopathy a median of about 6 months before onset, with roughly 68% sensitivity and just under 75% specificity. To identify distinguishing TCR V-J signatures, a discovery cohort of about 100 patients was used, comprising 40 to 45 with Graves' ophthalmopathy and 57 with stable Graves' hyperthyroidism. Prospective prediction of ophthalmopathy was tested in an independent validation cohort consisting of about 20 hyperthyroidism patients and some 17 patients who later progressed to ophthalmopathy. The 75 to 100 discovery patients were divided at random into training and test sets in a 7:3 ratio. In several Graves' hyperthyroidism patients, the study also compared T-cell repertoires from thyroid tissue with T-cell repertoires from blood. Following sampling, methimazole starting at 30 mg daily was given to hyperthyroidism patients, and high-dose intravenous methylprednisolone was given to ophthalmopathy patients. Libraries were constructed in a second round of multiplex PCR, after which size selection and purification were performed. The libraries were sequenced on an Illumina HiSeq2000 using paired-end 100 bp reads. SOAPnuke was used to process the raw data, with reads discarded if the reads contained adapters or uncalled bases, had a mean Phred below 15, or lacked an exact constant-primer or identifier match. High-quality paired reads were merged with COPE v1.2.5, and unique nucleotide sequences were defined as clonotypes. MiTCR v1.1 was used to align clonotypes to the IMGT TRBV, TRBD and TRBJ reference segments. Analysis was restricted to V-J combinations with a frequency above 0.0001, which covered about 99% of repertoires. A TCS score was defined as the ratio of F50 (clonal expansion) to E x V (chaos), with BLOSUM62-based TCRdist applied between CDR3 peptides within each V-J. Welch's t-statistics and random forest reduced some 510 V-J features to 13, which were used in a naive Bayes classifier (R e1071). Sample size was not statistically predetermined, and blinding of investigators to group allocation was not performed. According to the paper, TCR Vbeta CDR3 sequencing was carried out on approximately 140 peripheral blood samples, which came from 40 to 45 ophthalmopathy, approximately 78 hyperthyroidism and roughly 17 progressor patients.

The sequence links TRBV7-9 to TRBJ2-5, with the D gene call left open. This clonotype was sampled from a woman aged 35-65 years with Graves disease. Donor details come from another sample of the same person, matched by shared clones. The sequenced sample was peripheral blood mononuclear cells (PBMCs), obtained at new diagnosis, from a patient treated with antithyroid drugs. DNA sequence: TGTGCCAGCAGACCCCTAGTGGAGACCCAGTACTTC. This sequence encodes CASRPLVETQYF.